This record looks at one T cell receptor (beta chain) sequence and its context. Its antigen is currently unknown. V shed 3 bases and J shed 0 bases, with 11 bases lying between them. Looked up from germline, CDR1 is MNHNS and CDR2 is SASEGT. CDR3 length: 15 residues. This sample is drawn from a study of PD-L1 blockade in urothelial cancer. Whole-study findings and limits: Blood TCR clonality below the median before treatment was a predictor of better survival.

Clones were read by immunoSEQ multiplex PCR, and TCRdb kept only the in-frame ones, dropping some. Seen here are about 84,000 clones, roughly 82% observed once, and the top ten hold 9.5%. The sample here was PBMCs, taken around atezolizumab (anti-PD-L1) treatment. This chain joins TRBV6-1 and TRBJ1-2; D gene ambiguous. The source is a man between 65 and 85 years old with urothelial cancer. CDR3 amino acids: CASSDVMTPNYGYTF. CDR3 DNA: TGTGCCAGCAGTGATGTCATGACACCTAACTATGGCTACACCTTC.